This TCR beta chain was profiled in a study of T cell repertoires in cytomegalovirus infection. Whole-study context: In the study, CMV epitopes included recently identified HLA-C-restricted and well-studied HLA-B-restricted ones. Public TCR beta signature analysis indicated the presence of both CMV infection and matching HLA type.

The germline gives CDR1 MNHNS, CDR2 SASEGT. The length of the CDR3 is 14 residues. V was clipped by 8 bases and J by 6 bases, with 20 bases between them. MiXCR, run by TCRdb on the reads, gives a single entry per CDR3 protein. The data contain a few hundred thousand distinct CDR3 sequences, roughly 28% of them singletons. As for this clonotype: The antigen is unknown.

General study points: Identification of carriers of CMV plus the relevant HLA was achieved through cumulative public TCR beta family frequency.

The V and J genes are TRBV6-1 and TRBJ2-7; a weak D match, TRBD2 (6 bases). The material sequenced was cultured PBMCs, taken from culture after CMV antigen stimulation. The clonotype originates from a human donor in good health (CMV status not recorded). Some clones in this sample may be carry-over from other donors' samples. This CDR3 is CASREGLPWGEQYF. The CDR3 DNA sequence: TGTGCCAGCCGAGAGGGACTCCCCTGGGGCGAGCAGTACTTC.